The entry below gives a single T cell receptor (beta chain) sequence along with its context. This CDR3 has 14 residues. After removal of 8 bases from V and 0 bases from J, the junction contained 6 bases not matched to a gene. The V gene's germline CDR1 is LNHDA and CDR2 SQIVND (reference sequence). This specimen comes from a study of blood T cell repertoires in COVID-19. Sequencing was performed with immunoSEQ multiplex PCR; in TCRdb, only in-frame clones are kept and a portion is missing. The repertoire holds 150,000 to 250,000 clones, with roughly 94% as singletons. The TCR originated in a man aged 30 to 39 with COVID-19, enrolled during active disease. The chain joins TRBV19 to TRBJ2-7, with 8 bases that match TRBD2. Sample: peripheral blood. CDR3 nucleotides: TGTGCCAGTGGTCCGGGAGGGATCTCCTACGAGCAGTACTTC. Residues: CASGPGGISYEQYF.